The clone carrying this TCR beta chain was seen a handful of times. This entry is derived from a study of regulatory T cells in long-lasting Graves disease. This CDR3 has 16 amino acids. The V gene end was trimmed by 2 bases and the J gene end by 4 bases; junction bases not matched to a gene: 5. The germline V gene encodes CDR1 LNHDA and CDR2 SQIVND (reference sequence). Library construction for TCR beta used iRepertoire HTBI primers and Arm-PCR of CDR3 regions. TCRdb analysed the multiplex PCR reads with MiXCR anew, one entry per CDR3 protein. The data show about 440,000 distinct CDR3 sequences, about 17% seen once. Described time point: newly diagnosed GD, antithyroid drugs for less than 3 months. The authors made the TCR library using RNA they extracted from PBMCs. Staff took about 10 milliliters of peripheral blood and put it into EDTA tubes. The same data also went into a second study, on T cells in Graves' hyperthyroidism and ophthalmopathy. That paper notes: A patient was excluded if there was uncontrolled infection, other autoimmune disease, pregnancy or lactation. Based on clinical symptoms, serum thyroxine and TRAb, thyroid ultrasound and orbital computed tomography, diagnoses were reached. The blood repertoire included most of the expanded thyroid clonotypes above 0.001.

This receptor was obtained from a woman in her late teens or twenties with Graves disease. V usage is TRBV19 and J usage is TRBJ1-5, with 10 bases matching TRBD1. The sequences come from peripheral blood mononuclear cells (PBMCs), collected at new diagnosis, from a patient treated with antithyroid drugs. This CDR3 reads CASSIHQGQGNQPQHF. In nucleotides, the CDR3 is TGTGCCAGTAGTATACATCAGGGACAGGGGAATCAGCCCCAGCATTTT.